The 3 T cell receptor beta chains below come from one sample, sequenced in a study of blood T cell repertoires in COVID-19 (dated by TCRdb to 2020 to 2022). Libraries were prepared through the immunoSEQ multiplex PCR assay. Imported from immuneACCESS, the table was reduced by TCRdb to in-frame sequences with V and J called. These copies leave out some clones; in studies compared against another copy, an unresolved V gene accounts for under half, and the cause of the remainder is not known. This sample has a few hundred thousand clones in its table, and 86% of those were observed once. Around 4.5% of the sample goes to the ten largest clones. Sequenced sample: PBMCs or T cells enriched from blood (not recorded which). These receptors all stem from a woman aged 40 to 50 with acute COVID-19.

This clone appeared a single time. The chain is built from TRBV5-1 and TRBJ1-1; D may be TRBD1 (5 bases). Germline-derived CDR1 and CDR2 are SGHRS and YFSETQ. Trimming removed 2 bases at V and 2 bases at J, with 7 bases between. There are 13 residues in the CDR3. The CDR3 region has the DNA TGCGCCAGCAGCTTCAGGGAAAACACTGAAGCTTTCTTT. As protein: CASSFRENTEAFF.

J is TRBJ2-3 and V is TRBV25-1; D gene uncertain. This CDR3 has 12 amino acids. The V end lost 8 bases, the J end lost 0 bases, and 6 bases lay between the germline ends. Per germline, CDR1 MGHDK and CDR2 SYGVNS. CDR3 DNA sequence: TGTGCCAGCTGCACTAGCACAGATACGCAGTATTTT. Amino acid sequence: CASCTSTDTQYF.

The J gene is TRBJ2-5, the V gene TRBV11-1; TRBD1 matches at 8 bases. The trim removed 5 bases at V and 6 bases at J, leaving 8 bases unmatched. This CDR3 has 14 residues. In germline, CDR1 is SGHAT, CDR2 FQDESV (reference sequence). CDR3 sequence: CASSVGQGRKTQYF. The CDR3 region has the DNA TGTGCCAGCAGCGTTGGACAGGGCAGGAAGACCCAGTACTTC.